The T cell receptor beta chain described here comes from a study of blood T cell repertoires in COVID-19. Study in general: There were acute and convalescent COVID-19 samples, and they came from the United States, Italy and Spain.

V lost 1 base, J lost 0 bases, and 10 bases lay in between. CDR1 GTSNPN and CDR2 SVGIG come from the germline V gene (reference sequence). The length of the CDR3 is 15 residues. Only in-frame clones appear in the TCRdb table, and some are missing; sequencing was by immunoSEQ multiplex PCR. The sample has approximately 500,000 clones, approximately 83% seen once. Sequences were obtained from peripheral blood. The clonotype comes from a human donor in a cohort sampled during active COVID-19. The chain couples TRBV30 to TRBJ1-5; D is ambiguous. CDR3 nucleotides: TGTGCCTGGAGTGGGGAGAACTATAGCAATCAGCCCCAGCATTTT. Protein product: CAWSGENYSNQPQHF.